The 21 T cell receptor beta chains below were found in one sample sequenced in a study of shared T cell receptors in the human thymus (dated by TCRdb to the early 2020s). The library was prepared using the immunoSEQ multiplex PCR assay. Here the immuneACCESS table is served through TCRdb, limited to in-frame sequences with V and J called. Missing clones are a known gap in these copies; in checked studies unresolved V genes cover under half, and the rest lacks a known reason. For this sample the table gives about 380,000 clones, of which 95% were detected only once. The ten largest clones add up to approximately 0.02% of the sample. Sequencing input: thymocytes. The receptors shown here come from a human donor.

The J gene is TRBJ2-7, the V gene TRBV7-2; possibly TRBD2 for D (5 bases). CDR1 and CDR2 from the germline V gene are SGHTA and FQGNSA. CDR3 length: 12 amino acids. Trimming shortened V by 4 bases and J by 6 bases, and 10 bases separated the two germline ends. CDR3 sequence reads: CASSSLRGEQYF. CDR3 DNA: TGTGCCAGCAGCTCTCTTCGGGGCGAGCAGTACTTC.

The genes are TRBV28 and TRBJ2-7, with TRBD1 identical over 7 bases. V lost 9 bases, J lost 5 bases, and 13 bases stayed unmatched. There are 14 residues in the CDR3. CDR1 MDHEN and CDR2 SYDVKM come from the germline V gene. The CDR3 region is CASFSTDRSNEQYF. As DNA, the CDR3 is TGTGCCAGTTTCAGTACGGACAGGTCTAACGAGCAGTACTTC.

The chain recombines TRBV7-9 with TRBJ2-5, with 11 bases that match TRBD2. With V trimmed by 4 bases and J by 1 base, 5 bases remained unmatched. CDR3 size: 16 residues. Looked up from germline, CDR1 is SEHNR and CDR2 is FQNEAQ (reference sequence). The DNA of the CDR3 is TGTGCCAGCAGCTGGCCGGGACTAGCGGTCCAAGAGACCCAGTACTTC. Encoded protein: CASSWPGLAVQETQYF.

The rearrangement joins TRBV10-2 to TRBJ2-2, with D perhaps matching TRBD1 (6 bases). CDR1 and CDR2 from the germline V gene are WSHSY and SAAADI. The CDR3 is 15 amino acids. V lost 0 bases, J lost 3 bases, and 8 bases lay in between. CDR3 residues: CASSESPGDTGELFF. CDR3 nucleotides: TGCGCCAGCAGTGAGTCCCCAGGGGACACCGGGGAGCTGTTTTTT.

V gene TRBV15 combines with J gene TRBJ2-1; 10 bases match TRBD2. The CDR3 extends over 14 amino acids. After removal of 0 bases from V and 15 bases from J, the junction contained 8 bases not matched to a gene. Germline loops: CDR1 LNHNV, CDR2 YYDKDF (reference sequence). CDR3 sequence reads: CATSRDPSGRRRFF. The CDR3 DNA sequence: TGTGCCACCAGCAGAGACCCTAGCGGGAGACGGCGGTTCTTC.

J is TRBJ1-2 and V is TRBV5-1; 7 bases fit TRBD1. Germline V gives CDR1 SGHRS, CDR2 YFSETQ. The ends lost 5 bases at V and 7 bases at J; junction bases unmatched: 17. The CDR3 runs 16 residues. The CDR3 nucleotides read TGCGCCAGCAGGAACGACAGGGTAGAAGTAGGGGGTGGCTACACCTTC. This sequence encodes CASRNDRVEVGGGYTF.

This clone was seen only once. The chain employs TRBV18 and TRBJ2-5; D gene unclear. The germline V gene encodes CDR1 KGHSH and CDR2 LQKENI. The CDR3 sequence is 13 residues long. Trimming pared 2 bases from V and 6 bases from J, leaving 10 bases between. CDR3 nucleotide sequence: TGTGCCAGCTCACCAGCGATCGCGAAGACCCAGTACTTC. Its protein is CASSPAIAKTQYF.

This chain connects TRBV30 to TRBJ2-5, with unresolved D. The CDR3 is 12 residues long. V was cut by 0 bases and J by 7 bases, with 9 bases left in between. Germline V gene data show CDR1 as GTSNPN and CDR2 as SVGIG (reference sequence). The CDR3 here is CAWSVDRRTQYF. DNA for the CDR3: TGTGCCTGGAGTGTGGACCGCCGGACCCAGTACTTC.

The chain couples TRBV5-1 to TRBJ2-7, with no clear D. The CDR3 spans 15 residues. V shed 0 bases and J shed 3 bases, with 13 bases lying between them. CDR1 is SGHRS and CDR2 is YFSETQ in the germline V gene. CDR3 bases: TGCGCCAGCAGCTTGGATCGCGGTGCCCACTACGAGCAGTACTTC. Amino acids: CASSLDRGAHYEQYF. Full variable domain (rest looked up from reference TRBV5-1 and TRBJ2-7): KAGVTQTPRYLIKTRGQQVTLSCSPISGHRSVSWYQQTPGQGLQFLFEYFSETQRNKGNFPGRFSGRQFSNSRSEMNVSTLELGDSALYLCASSLDRGAHYEQYFGPGTRLTVT.

This chain connects TRBV4-1 to TRBJ2-3, with 14 bases identical to TRBD2. Germline trimming cut 4 bases from V and 4 bases from J; bases unmatched to any gene: 16. The CDR3 has 20 residues. Germline CDR1 is MGHRA and CDR2 is YSYEKL. CDR3 sequence reads: CASSLRLEGLAGEIADTQYF. CDR3 bases: TGCGCCAGCAGCCTCCGCCTGGAGGGACTAGCGGGAGAGATCGCAGATACGCAGTATTTT.

The chain joins TRBV27 to TRBJ2-1, with 10 bases aligning to TRBD1. The ends lost 3 bases at V and 6 bases at J; junction bases unmatched: 5. Germline lookup yields CDR1 MNHEY and CDR2 SMNVEV (reference sequence). The CDR3 is 15 residues long. The DNA of the CDR3 is TGTGCCAGCAGTTTTCCGGGACAGGGGACCAATGAGCAGTTCTTC. Protein product: CASSFPGQGTNEQFF.

Concerning this clone: The junction does not match germline at one end; this may be a read error. The rearrangement joins TRBV5-6 to TRBJ1-2, with D perhaps matching TRBD1 (6 bases). Germline V gives CDR1 SGHDT, CDR2 YYEEEE. This CDR3 spans 12 amino acids. The CDR3 coding sequence is TGTGCCAGCAGTCAGAACAGGGAGTGCTCCGCCTTC. This sequence encodes CASSQNRECSAF.

This clone was seen only once. The chain combines TRBV28 with TRBJ2-3, with TRBD2 matching over 13 bases. The V gene end was trimmed by 11 bases and the J gene end by 3 bases; junction bases not matched to a gene: 8. Per the germline V gene, CDR1 is MDHEN and CDR2 is SYDVKM. This CDR3 is built from 15 residues. The chain's CDR3 is CAGGLAGSGTDTQYF. The CDR3 region has the DNA TGTGCCGGGGGACTAGCGGGATCAGGGACAGATACGCAGTATTTT.

The chain links TRBV28 to TRBJ2-7; TRBD2 aligns across 8 bases. V lost 10 bases and J lost 3; bases outside the gene matches: 11. The CDR3 covers 14 residues. Germline-derived CDR1 and CDR2 are MDHEN and SYDVKM. CDR3: CATSSGLAVYEQYF. CDR3 bases: TGTGCCACTTCCTCAGGACTAGCAGTCTACGAGCAGTACTTC.

This chain uses TRBV27 with TRBJ1-1; a weak D match, TRBD1 (6 bases). V shed 2 bases and J shed 5 bases, with 18 bases lying between them. From germline, CDR1 is MNHEY and CDR2 SMNVEV (reference sequence). This CDR3 contains 16 residues. The CDR3 nucleotides are TGTGCCAGCAGTTTAGACGGGGGGCGGATGGGAACTGAAGCTTTCTTT. The encoded protein is CASSLDGGRMGTEAFF.

The chain recombines TRBV11-3 with TRBJ2-1; D is uncertain. Trimming took 8 bases from V and 2 from J, leaving 13 bases between them. The CDR3 spans 14 residues. Germline V gene sequence: CDR1 SGHNT, CDR2 YENEEA. The CDR3 loop reads CASGPPVPYNEQFF. The DNA of the CDR3 is TGTGCCAGCGGGCCCCCAGTACCCTACAATGAGCAGTTCTTC. Full variable domain (missing parts from reference TRBV11-3 and TRBJ2-1): EAGVVQSPRYKIIEKKQPVAFWCNPISGHNTLYWYLQNLGQGPELLIRYENEEAVDDSQLPKDRFSAERLKGVDSTLKIQPAELGDSAVYLCASGPPVPYNEQFFGPGTRLTVL.

The chain couples TRBV27 to TRBJ1-1; 8 nucleotides agree with TRBD1. The length of the CDR3 is 15 residues. Germline-derived CDR1 and CDR2 are MNHEY and SMNVEV (reference sequence). V was pared by 0 bases and J by 12 bases, with 12 bases of the junction left unmatched. CDR3 sequence reads: CASSLSTGGDRPTFF. CDR3 coding DNA: TGTGCCAGCAGTTTATCGACGGGCGGGGACAGGCCGACTTTCTTT.

The chain joins TRBV4-1 to TRBJ2-1, with 10 positions matching TRBD1. The ends lost 1 base at V and 4 bases at J; junction bases unmatched: 4. Germline CDR1 MGHRA, CDR2 YSYEKL. CDR3 length equals 16 residues. The CDR3 protein is CASSQGGQGTYNEQFF. The DNA for the CDR3 is TGCGCCAGCAGCCAAGGGGGACAGGGGACATACAATGAGCAGTTCTTC.

V gene TRBV19 combines with J gene TRBJ1-1, with D maybe TRBD1 (6 bases). CDR1 LNHDA and CDR2 SQIVND come from the germline V gene (reference sequence). The CDR3 contains 15 residues. V was pared by 5 bases and J by 1 base, with 14 bases between. As DNA, the CDR3 is TGTGCCAGTAGTGCTAACAGGGAGGGGAACACTGAAGCTTTCTTT. It translates to CASSANREGNTEAFF.

V is TRBV5-6 and J is TRBJ2-7; D is unresolved. This CDR3 comprises 16 residues. Germline lookup yields CDR1 SGHDT and CDR2 YYEEEE. Trimming stripped 3 bases from V and 0 bases from J, with 16 bases between. The CDR3 bases are TGTGCCAGCAGCTCCCTACGGCGGAGCTACTCCTACGAGCAGTACTTC. This translates into CASSSLRRSYSYEQYF.

J is TRBJ1-4 and V is TRBV25-1; D remains unclear. The length of the CDR3 is 16 residues. Germline V gene data show CDR1 as MGHDK and CDR2 as SYGVNS. V lost 6 bases, J lost 8 bases, and 22 bases lay in between. CDR3 protein: CASRPKGGSGREKLFF. Here the CDR3 DNA reads TGTGCCAGCAGACCCAAAGGAGGGTCGGGCCGAGAAAAACTGTTTTTT.